These 13 T cell receptor beta chains were all obtained from the same sample, sequenced in a study of shared clonotypes between healthy human individuals. Sequenced by immunoSEQ multiplex PCR; TCRdb stores in-frame clones only, minus some. The table has roughly 2.6 million clones, about 92% seen once; the top ten hold around 0.15%. Sequences were obtained from naive CD4+ T cells sorted from blood. Subset indicated: CD45RA+ positively selected. The receptors stem from a man aged 18 to 35 in good health.

This chain uses TRBV11-2 with TRBJ2-7; 7 bases are shared with TRBD1. From germline, CDR1 is SGHAT and CDR2 FQNNGV. This CDR3 comprises 13 residues. Trimming took 4 bases from V and 6 from J; bases not matched to a gene: 6. The CDR3 sequence is CASSSDRVSEQYF. As DNA, the CDR3 is TGTGCCAGCAGCTCAGACAGGGTGAGCGAGCAGTACTTC.

V is TRBV10-2 and J is TRBJ2-7; TRBD2 might be the D (5 bases). Trimming stripped 2 bases from V and 2 bases from J, with 16 bases between. The germline V gene has CDR1 WSHSY and CDR2 SAAADI. The CDR3 is 16 residues long. CDR3 region: CASSEVTRGDTYEQYF. CDR3 nucleotide sequence: TGCGCCAGCAGTGAGGTAACACGGGGTGACACCTACGAGCAGTACTTC.

V and J are TRBV2 and TRBJ2-7; D unresolved. The CDR3 totals 13 residues. CDR1 SNHLY and CDR2 FYNNEI come from the germline V gene. V was cut by 2 bases and J by 5 bases, with 10 bases left in between. The chain's CDR3 is CASSEWTVNEQYF. The DNA of the CDR3 is TGTGCCAGCAGTGAATGGACCGTAAACGAGCAGTACTTC.

The CDR3 DNA reads as TGTGCCAGCAGCTCAAGCGGGGGGGCCTCCTACAATGAGCAGTTCTTC. It is translated as CASSSSGGASYNEQFF. J is TRBJ2-1 and V is TRBV7-3, with TRBD2 matching 10 bases. Germline V gene lookup returns CDR1 SGHTA and CDR2 FQGTGA. The CDR3 spans 16 residues. With V trimmed by 4 bases and J by 0 bases, 3 bases remained unmatched.

CDR3 nucleotides: TGTGCCAGCAGAGGTCAAGCCAGGGAGACCCAGTACTTC. It is translated as CASRGQARETQYF. V and J are TRBV2 and TRBJ2-5; D is undetermined. This CDR3 is built from 13 residues. The germline V gene encodes CDR1 SNHLY and CDR2 FYNNEI. Trimming removed 6 bases from V and 5 bases from J, with 13 bases in between. The whole variable domain, remainder taken from reference TRBV2 and TRBJ2-5, is EPEVTQTPSHQVTQMGQEVILRCVPISNHLYFYWYRQILGQKVEFLVSFYNNEISEKSEIFDDQFSVERPDGSNFTLKIRSTKLEDSAMYFCASRGQARETQYFGPGTRLLVL.

The V call is TRBV6-1, the J call TRBJ1-6, with D possibly being TRBD1 (5 bases). Between the trimmed V and J ends, which lost 8 bases and 6 bases, there was a span of 11 bases. This CDR3 contains 13 residues. Germline CDR1 and CDR2: MNHNS and SASEGT. The CDR3 sequence is CASLSGLNSPLHF. The CDR3 DNA follows: TGTGCCAGCCTTTCGGGGCTTAATTCACCCCTCCACTTT.

The gene calls are TRBV7-2 and TRBJ1-1, with D tentatively TRBD1 (6 bases). Germline V gene data show CDR1 as SGHTA and CDR2 as FQGNSA. There are 14 residues in the CDR3. V was trimmed by 4 bases and J by 5 bases, leaving 14 bases between them. The CDR3 nucleotides are TGTGCCAGCAGCTATGCCAGGGGAGGGACTGAAGCTTTCTTT. Translating gives CASSYARGGTEAFF. Variable domain in full (rest from reference TRBV7-2 and TRBJ1-1): GAGVSQSPSNKVTEKGKDVELRCDPISGHTALYWYRQSLGQGLEFLIYFQGNSAPDKSGLPSDRFSAERTGGSVSTLTIQRTQQEDSAVYLCASSYARGGTEAFFGQGTRLTVV.

CDR3 amino acids: CASSLGGGARTEAFF. CDR3 coding DNA: TGCGCCAGCAGCTTGGGAGGGGGCGCGAGGACTGAAGCTTTCTTT. The chain uses TRBV5-1 and TRBJ1-1; TRBD1 matches 7 bases. After removal of 0 bases from V and 5 bases from J, the junction contained 7 bases not matched to a gene. The V gene's germline CDR1 is SGHRS and CDR2 YFSETQ. The CDR3 has 15 residues.

This rearrangement joins TRBV21-1 to TRBJ2-3; the table names TRBD2, a call not compared with the DNA. TRBV21-1 is designated a pseudogene. The CDR3 extends over 17 amino acids. CDR3 sequence: CASSKKGLAVAPDTQYF. Written as DNA, the CDR3 is TGTGCCAGCAGCAAAAAGGGACTAGCGGTGGCACCAGATACGCAGTATTTT.

V gene TRBV5-1 combines with J gene TRBJ2-1, with a possible D match to TRBD1 (5 bases). CDR1 is SGHRS, CDR2 YFSETQ, per germline. This CDR3 is built from 14 residues. Trimming pared 5 bases from V and 6 bases from J, leaving 15 bases between. The CDR3 sequence: CASRSEQGSNEQFF. CDR3 bases: TGCGCCAGCAGAAGCGAGCAGGGCTCCAATGAGCAGTTCTTC.

The rearrangement links TRBV5-1 to TRBJ2-3; a possible D gene is TRBD1 (6 bases). Germline CDR1 and CDR2: SGHRS and YFSETQ. The length of the CDR3 is 16 residues. V lost 5 bases and J 2 bases, leaving 18 bases between the germline ends. The CDR3 nucleotides read TGCGCCAGCAGAATCGGAATACAGGGTACCACAGATACGCAGTATTTT. This codes for CASRIGIQGTTDTQYF.

The chain is built from TRBV28 and TRBJ1-1, with D tentatively TRBD1 (6 bases). Germline V CDR1 and CDR2: MDHEN, SYDVKM. With 4 bases removed from V and 0 bases from J, the gap between germline ends came to 12 bases. The CDR3 spans 15 residues. CDR3 residues: CASSSPGDVNTEAFF. DNA of the CDR3: TGTGCCAGCAGTTCCCCAGGGGACGTGAACACTGAAGCTTTCTTT.

To note about this clone: At the DNA level, this CDR3 is encoded by other sequences in the same sample as well. The V call is TRBV2, the J call TRBJ2-2, with D possibly matching TRBD2 (5 bases). The CDR3 covers 13 residues. The germline CDR1 and CDR2 sequences are SNHLY and FYNNEI. Trimming cost V 7 bases and J 0 bases, with 6 bases left between them. This CDR3 is CASKGANTGELFF. In DNA, the CDR3 is TGTGCCAGCAAGGGAGCGAACACCGGGGAGCTGTTTTTT.